The 3 T cell receptor beta chains in this list originate from one sample, sequenced in a study listed by TCRdb under 2016. Library preparation used RT-PCR. Sequencing was carried out with an Illumina MiSeq. The public reads were run again by TCRdb, first through fastp at Q25 and then through MiXCR, and only productive beta chains were kept. CDR3 protein duplicates are merged, each entry listing the most common genes and DNA. In this sample the table shows more than 550,000 distinct CDR3 sequences, approximately 15% of which occur a single time. The top ten clones comprise 3.6% of the sample. Source material: memory CD4+ T cells from blood. These receptors came from a female donor in good health, serving as a healthy control.

CDR3 in amino acids: CASRVRGTSTDTQYF. The CDR3 region has the DNA TGTGCCAGCCGGGTGAGAGGGACTAGCACAGATACGCAGTATTTT. The rearrangement links TRBV6-5 to TRBJ2-3, with a possible D match to TRBD2 (6 bases). This CDR3 region has 15 residues. The germline V gene has CDR1 MNHEY and CDR2 SVGAGI. Trimming left V 8 bases short and J 0 bases short, with 15 bases between.

The CDR3 here is CASSPILGAHEQYF. The CDR3 DNA is TGTGCCAGCAGTCCAATCCTCGGGGCCCACGAGCAGTACTTC. The rearrangement joins TRBV12-3 or TRBV12-4 to TRBJ2-7; the D gene could be TRBD1 or TRBD2 (5 bases each). V lost 5 bases, J lost 5 bases, and 16 bases lay in between. The CDR3 spans 14 residues.

This clonotype was observed many times. This chain links TRBV6-5 with TRBJ1-1; a possible D gene is TRBD1 (5 bases). The germline V gene encodes CDR1 MNHEY and CDR2 SVGAGI. The CDR3 contains 12 residues. Trimming stripped 6 bases from V and 4 bases from J, with 9 bases between. CDR3 in amino acids: CASSRGSTEAFF. CDR3 nucleotide sequence: TGTGCCAGCAGCCGGGGGAGCACTGAAGCTTTCTTT.